This entry concerns a single T cell receptor (beta chain). TCRdb ran MiXCR on the RT-PCR reads and lists one entry per CDR3 protein. Among around 33,000 distinct CDR3 sequences listed, almost 60% were seen once. The data were taken from a study of yellow fever vaccine responses in identical twins. CDR3 length: 16 residues. V was clipped by 0 bases and J by 3 bases; unmatched bases: 3. Germline V lookup: CDR1 SGHTA, CDR2 FQGNSA. Sequences were derived from T cells from blood (PBMCs), unsorted or a sorted subset (not recorded which), sampled before or after yellow fever vaccination (not recorded which). This rearrangement joins TRBV7-2 to TRBJ2-1, with TRBD2 matching 9 bases. This receptor was taken from a woman between 18 and 29 years old who received the yellow fever vaccine. DNA of the CDR3: TGTGCCAGCAGCTTAGCGAGACTAGCGGTCTACAATGAGCAGTTCTTC. Its protein is CASSLARLAVYNEQFF.